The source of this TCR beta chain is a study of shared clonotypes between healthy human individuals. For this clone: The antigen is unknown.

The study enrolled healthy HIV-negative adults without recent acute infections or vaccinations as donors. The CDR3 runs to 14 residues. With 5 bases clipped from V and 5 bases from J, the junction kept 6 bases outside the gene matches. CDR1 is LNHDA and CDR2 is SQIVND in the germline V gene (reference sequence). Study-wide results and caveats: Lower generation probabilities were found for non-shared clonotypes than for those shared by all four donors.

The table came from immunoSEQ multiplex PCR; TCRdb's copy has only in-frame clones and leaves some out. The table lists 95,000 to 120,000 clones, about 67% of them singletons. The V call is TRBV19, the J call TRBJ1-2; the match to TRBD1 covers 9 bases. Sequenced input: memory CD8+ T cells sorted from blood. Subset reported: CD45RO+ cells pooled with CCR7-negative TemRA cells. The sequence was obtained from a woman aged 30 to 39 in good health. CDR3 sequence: CASSPGQGPYGYTF. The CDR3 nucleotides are TGTGCCAGTAGTCCGGGACAGGGTCCTTATGGCTACACCTTC.